The 4 T cell receptor beta chains listed next were all sequenced from one sample in a study of cytomegalovirus exposure and HLA in healthy donors. Some clones are missing from TCRdb's copy, which holds only in-frame ones; the method was immunoSEQ multiplex PCR. The sample shows fewer than 400,000 clones, roughly 88% of them seen only once. The sequencing sample was made of PBMCs. The source of these receptors is a woman under 30 in good health and CMV-seronegative.

This chain uses TRBV5-1 with TRBJ2-7, with D perhaps matching TRBD1 (5 bases). The germline V gene has CDR1 SGHRS and CDR2 YFSETQ. The CDR3 runs to 15 residues. The ends were cut back, 6 bases at V and 3 bases at J, with 19 bases in the middle. The CDR3 spells CASTLDDRQFYEQYF. For the CDR3, the DNA is TGCGCCAGCACCTTAGACGACAGACAATTCTACGAGCAGTACTTC.

This clone occurred once. This chain links TRBV9 with TRBJ2-1; tentative D call: TRBD2 (6 bases). Germline CDR1 is SGDLS and CDR2 is YYNGEE. The V gene lost 6 bases and the J gene lost 4 bases, with 14 bases spanning the gap. CDR3 length equals 14 residues. CDR3 region: CASNDGTGYNEQFF. As DNA, the CDR3 is TGTGCCAGCAACGACGGGACTGGGTACAATGAGCAGTTCTTC.

V gene TRBV6-6 combines with J gene TRBJ2-1; 9 bases are a match to TRBD2. CDR3 length equals 13 residues. With 4 bases clipped from V and 11 bases from J, the junction kept 6 bases outside the gene matches. Germline CDR1 MNHNY, CDR2 SVGAGI (reference sequence). CDR3 amino acids: CASSSASGTKQFF. The CDR3 nucleotides are TGTGCCAGCAGTTCCGCTAGCGGGACCAAGCAGTTCTTC.

This clone was detected only once. This sequence joins TRBV4-3 and TRBJ2-7; TRBD2 is a possible D gene (5 bases). CDR3 length: 16 residues. Per the germline V gene, CDR1 is LGHNA and CDR2 is YSLEER. V dropped 0 bases and J dropped 6 bases, with 18 bases sitting between them. The CDR3 nucleotides are TGCGCCAGCAGCCAAGAAGTAAGTCTAGCCGCTTTCGAGCAGTACTTC. Amino acid sequence: CASSQEVSLAAFEQYF.